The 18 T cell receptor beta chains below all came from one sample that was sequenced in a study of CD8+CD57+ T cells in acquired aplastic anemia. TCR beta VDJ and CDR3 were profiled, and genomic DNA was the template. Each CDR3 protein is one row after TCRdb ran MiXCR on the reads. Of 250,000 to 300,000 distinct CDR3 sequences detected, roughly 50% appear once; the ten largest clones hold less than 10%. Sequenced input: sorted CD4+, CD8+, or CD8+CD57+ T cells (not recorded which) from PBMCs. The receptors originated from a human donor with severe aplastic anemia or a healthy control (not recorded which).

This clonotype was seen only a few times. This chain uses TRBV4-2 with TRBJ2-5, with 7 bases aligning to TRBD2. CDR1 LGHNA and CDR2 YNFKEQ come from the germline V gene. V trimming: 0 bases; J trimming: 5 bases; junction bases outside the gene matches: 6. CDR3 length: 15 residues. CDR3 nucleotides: TGTGCCAGCAGCCAAGAATCGGGGGGTGGGGAGACCCAGTACTTC. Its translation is CASSQESGGGETQYF.

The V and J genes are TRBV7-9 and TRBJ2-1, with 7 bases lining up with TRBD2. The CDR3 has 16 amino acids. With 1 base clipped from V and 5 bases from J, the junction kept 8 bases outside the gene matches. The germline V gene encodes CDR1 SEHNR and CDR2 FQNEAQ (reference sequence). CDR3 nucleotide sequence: TGTGCCAGCAGCTTAGGTGTTGGTCTAGCGGACAATGAGCAGTTCTTC. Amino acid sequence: CASSLGVGLADNEQFF.

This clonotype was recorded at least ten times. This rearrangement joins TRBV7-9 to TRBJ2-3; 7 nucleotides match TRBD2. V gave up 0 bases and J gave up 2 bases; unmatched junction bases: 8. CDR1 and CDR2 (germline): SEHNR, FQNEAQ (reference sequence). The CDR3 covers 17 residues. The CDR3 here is CASSLAVSGLYTDTQYF. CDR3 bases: TGTGCCAGCAGCTTAGCGGTTAGCGGGCTGTACACAGATACGCAGTATTTT.

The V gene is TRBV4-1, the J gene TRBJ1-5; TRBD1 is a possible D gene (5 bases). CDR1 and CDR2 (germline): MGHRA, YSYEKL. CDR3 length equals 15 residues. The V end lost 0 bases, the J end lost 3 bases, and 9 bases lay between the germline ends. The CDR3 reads CASSQDGASNQPQHF. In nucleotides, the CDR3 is TGCGCCAGCAGCCAAGACGGGGCCTCCAATCAGCCCCAGCATTTT.

CDR3 sequence: CASSSTGTGRIYEQYF. DNA of the CDR3: TGTGCCAGCAGCTCTACCGGGACAGGGAGAATTTACGAGCAGTACTTC. The chain combines TRBV7-9 with TRBJ2-7; 9 bases line up with TRBD1. With V trimmed by 4 bases and J by 4 bases, 11 bases remained unmatched. Germline V lookup: CDR1 SEHNR, CDR2 FQNEAQ (reference sequence). There are 16 residues in the CDR3. Variable domain in full (rest from reference TRBV7-9 and TRBJ2-7): DTGVSQNPRHKITKRGQNVTFRCDPISEHNRLYWYRQTLGQGPEFLTYFQNEAQLEKSRLLSDRFSAERPKGSFSTLEIQRTEQGDSAMYLCASSSTGTGRIYEQYFGPGTRLTVT.

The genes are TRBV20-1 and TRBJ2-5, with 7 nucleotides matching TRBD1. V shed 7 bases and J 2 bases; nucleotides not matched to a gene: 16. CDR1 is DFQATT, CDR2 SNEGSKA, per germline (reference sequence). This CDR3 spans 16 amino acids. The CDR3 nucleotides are TGCAGTGTAACCGATTATGGACAGGCCCAACAAGAGACCCAGTACTTC. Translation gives CSVTDYGQAQQETQYF.

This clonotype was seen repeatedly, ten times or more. Here the CDR3 reads CASSELNRGPYEQYF. As DNA, the CDR3 is TGTGCCAGCAGTGAACTAAACAGGGGCCCCTACGAGCAGTACTTC. The chain combines TRBV6-1 with TRBJ2-7, with 7 positions matching TRBD1. J lost 2 bases, V lost 2 bases, and 6 bases had no gene match. Germline-derived CDR1 and CDR2 are MNHNS and SASEGT. CDR3 length: 15 residues.

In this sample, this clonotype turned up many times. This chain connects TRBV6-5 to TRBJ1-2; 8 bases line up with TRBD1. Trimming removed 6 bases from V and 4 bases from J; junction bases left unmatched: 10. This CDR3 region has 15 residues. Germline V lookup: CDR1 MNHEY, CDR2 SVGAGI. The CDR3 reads CASRTTGEPGYGYTF. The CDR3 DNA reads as TGTGCCAGCAGGACGACAGGGGAACCGGGCTATGGCTACACCTTC.

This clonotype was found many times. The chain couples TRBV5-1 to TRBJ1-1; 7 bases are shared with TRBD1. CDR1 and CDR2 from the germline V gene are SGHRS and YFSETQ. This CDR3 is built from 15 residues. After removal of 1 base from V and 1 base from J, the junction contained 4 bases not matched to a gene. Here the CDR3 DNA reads TGCGCCAGCAGCTTGCTGGGACAGCGGAACACTGAAGCTTTCTTT. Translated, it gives CASSLLGQRNTEAFF.

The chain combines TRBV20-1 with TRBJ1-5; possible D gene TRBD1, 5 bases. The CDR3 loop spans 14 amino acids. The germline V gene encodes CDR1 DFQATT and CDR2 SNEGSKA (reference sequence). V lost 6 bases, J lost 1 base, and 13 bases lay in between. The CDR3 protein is CSAPKAGSNQPQHF. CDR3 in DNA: TGCAGTGCACCCAAGGCAGGGAGCAATCAGCCCCAGCATTTT.

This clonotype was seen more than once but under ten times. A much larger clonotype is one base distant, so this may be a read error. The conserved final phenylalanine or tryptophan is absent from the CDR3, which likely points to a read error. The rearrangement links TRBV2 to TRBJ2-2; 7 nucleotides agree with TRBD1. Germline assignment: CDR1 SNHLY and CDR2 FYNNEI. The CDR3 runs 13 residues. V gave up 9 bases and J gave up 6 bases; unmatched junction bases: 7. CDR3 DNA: TGTGCCAGTACAGGGGAAAGATCCGGGGAGCTGTTTTCT. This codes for CASTGERSGELFS.

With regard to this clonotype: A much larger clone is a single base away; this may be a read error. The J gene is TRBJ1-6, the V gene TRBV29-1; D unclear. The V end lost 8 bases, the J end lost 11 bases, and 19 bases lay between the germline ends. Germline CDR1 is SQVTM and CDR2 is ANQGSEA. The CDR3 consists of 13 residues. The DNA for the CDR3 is TGCAGCATTGCTCCAGGCGCGAATACACCCCTCCACTTT. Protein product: CSIAPGANTPLHF.

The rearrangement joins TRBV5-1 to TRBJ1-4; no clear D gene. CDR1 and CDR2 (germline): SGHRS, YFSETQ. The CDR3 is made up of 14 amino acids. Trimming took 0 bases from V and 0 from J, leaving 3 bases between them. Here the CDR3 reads CASSLETTNEKLFF. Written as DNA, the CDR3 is TGCGCCAGCAGCTTGGAAACAACTAATGAAAAACTGTTTTTT. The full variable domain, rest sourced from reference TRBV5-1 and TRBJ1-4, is KAGVTQTPRYLIKTRGQQVTLSCSPISGHRSVSWYQQTPGQGLQFLFEYFSETQRNKGNFPGRFSGRQFSNSRSEMNVSTLELGDSALYLCASSLETTNEKLFFGSGTQLSVL.

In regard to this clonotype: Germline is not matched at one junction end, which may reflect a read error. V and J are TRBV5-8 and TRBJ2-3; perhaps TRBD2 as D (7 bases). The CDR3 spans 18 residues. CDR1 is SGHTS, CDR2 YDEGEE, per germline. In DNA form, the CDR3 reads TGTGCCAGCAGCTACCCTAGGGGGGGGATAACTAGCACAGGTACGCAGTATTTT. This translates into CASSYPRGGITSTGTQYF.

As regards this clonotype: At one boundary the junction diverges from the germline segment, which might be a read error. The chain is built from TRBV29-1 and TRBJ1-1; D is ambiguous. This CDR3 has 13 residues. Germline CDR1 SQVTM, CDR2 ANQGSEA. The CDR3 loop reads CSVEEGIDTEASF. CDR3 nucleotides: TGCAGCGTTGAAGAAGGAATTGACACTGAAGCTTCCTTT.

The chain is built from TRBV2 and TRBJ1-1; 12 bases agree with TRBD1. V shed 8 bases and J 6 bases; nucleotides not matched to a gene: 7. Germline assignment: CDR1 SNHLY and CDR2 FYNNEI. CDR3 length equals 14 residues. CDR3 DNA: TGTGCCAGCTTGGGGACAGGGGGCGTATCTGAAGCTTTCTTT. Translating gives CASLGTGGVSEAFF.

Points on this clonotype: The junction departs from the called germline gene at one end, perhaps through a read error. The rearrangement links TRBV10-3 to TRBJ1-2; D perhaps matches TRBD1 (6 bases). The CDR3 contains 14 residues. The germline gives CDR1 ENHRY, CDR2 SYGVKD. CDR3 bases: TGTGCCAGCAGTTACTCGGACAGCGCCTATGGCTACACCTTC. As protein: CASSYSDSAYGYTF.

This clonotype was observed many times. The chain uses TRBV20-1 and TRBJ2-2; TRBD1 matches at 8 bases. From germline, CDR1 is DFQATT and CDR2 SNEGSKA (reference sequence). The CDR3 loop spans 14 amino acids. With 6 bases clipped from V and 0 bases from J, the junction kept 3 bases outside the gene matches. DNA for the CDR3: TGCAGTGCCACACAGGGGGCGAACACCGGGGAGCTGTTTTTT. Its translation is CSATQGANTGELFF.